Listed below are T cell receptor beta chains from one sample, sequenced in a study of blood T cells in healthy people across ages. TCRdb redid the calling of the 5' RACE reads with MiXCR, one entry per CDR3 protein. The sample has more than 700,000 distinct CDR3 sequences; 50% to 65% are singletons. The sequencing input was blood. Source of these receptors: a man at least 80 years old in good health. The CDR3 runs from the conserved cysteine through the conserved F or W. D genes are given only for firm matches. Where a row states a size, it is once, few, many or the class of an expanded clone; other rows omit it.

d_call,clone_size,j_call,v_call,cdr3_aa,cdr3_nt
TRBD1,many,TRBJ2-7,TRBV10-3,CAISDFSGQGSYEQYF,TGTGCCATCAGTGATTTTTCGGGACAGGGGTCCTACGAGCAGTACTTC
NA,NA,TRBJ2-3,TRBV12-5,CASGPTGSQSDTQYF,TGTGCTAGTGGTCCCACAGGGAGTCAGTCGGATACGCAGTATTTT
TRBD2,few,TRBJ2-7,TRBV5-5,CASAKREGPYEQYF,TGTGCCAGCGCGAAGCGGGAGGGGCCCTACGAGCAGTACTTC
NA,NA,TRBJ2-7,TRBV6-5,CASQRRGSSDEQYF,TGTGCCAGCCAACGCCGCGGGTCTTCCGACGAGCAGTACTTC
NA,NA,TRBJ1-5,TRBV6-2/TRBV6-3,CASRPVSLSNQPQHF,TGTGCCAGCAGACCCGTCTCATTAAGCAATCAGCCCCAGCATTTT
TRBD1,few,TRBJ2-7,TRBV12-3/TRBV12-4,CASRQQGTYEQYF,TGTGCCAGCAGACAACAGGGGACCTACGAGCAGTACTTC
NA,few,TRBJ1-2,TRBV12-3/TRBV12-4,CASRALQGPYGYTF,TGTGCCAGCAGGGCCTTACAGGGTCCCTATGGCTACACCTTC
NA,NA,TRBJ2-7,TRBV29-1,CSVEASGVTPDEQYF,TGCAGCGTTGAAGCTTCGGGTGTGACCCCCGACGAGCAGTACTTC
NA,NA,TRBJ2-1,TRBV9,CASSVAGDRFENEQFF,TGTGCCAGCAGCGTAGCTGGAGACAGGTTTGAGAATGAGCAGTTCTTC
TRBD2,NA,TRBJ2-7,TRBV20-1,CSARGSASGNIYEQYF,TGCAGTGCTAGAGGTTCGGCTAGCGGGAACATCTACGAGCAGTACTTC
NA,NA,TRBJ2-3,TRBV7-9,CASSLAGTLNPAYF,TGTGCCAGCAGCTTAGCGGGGACCCTTAACCCCGCGTATTTT
TRBD2,NA,TRBJ2-1,TRBV20-1,CSATGLAGVGTEQFF,TGCAGTGCGACGGGACTAGCGGGAGTTGGAACTGAGCAGTTCTTC
TRBD2,few,TRBJ2-7,TRBV13,CASSSRLAESSYEQYF,TGTGCCAGCAGCTCCCGACTAGCGGAGAGCTCCTACGAGCAGTACTTC
NA,NA,TRBJ2-3,TRBV5-1,CANMSQGRSGYAYF,TGCGCCAACATGTCCCAGGGACGGTCGGGATACGCGTATTTT
NA,many,TRBJ2-1,TRBV7-2,CASSPRRDLNEQFF,TGTGCCAGCAGCCCCCGACGGGACCTCAATGAGCAGTTCTTC
NA,NA,TRBJ1-6,TRBV2,CASSLLRGGSYNSPLHF,TGTGCCAGCAGCTTACTCAGGGGAGGCTCCTATAATTCACCCCTCCACTTT
NA,NA,TRBJ2-7,TRBV20-1,CSARGGGWGHSYEQYF,TGCAGTGCTAGAGGGGGCGGTTGGGGACATTCCTACGAGCAGTACTTC
NA,NA,TRBJ1-1,TRBV11-2,CASSLTLNTEAFF,TGTGCCAGCAGCTTAACACTGAACACTGAAGCTTTCTTT
TRBD1,NA,TRBJ1-2,TRBV11-2,CASSLLQTGPYGYTF,TGTGCCAGCAGCTTATTACAGACAGGGCCTTATGGCTACACCTTC
NA,NA,TRBJ2-3,TRBV29-1,CSAKTGRADTQYF,TGCAGCGCTAAGACGGGGAGAGCGGATACGCAGTATTTT
NA,NA,TRBJ2-7,TRBV5-1,CASSLGDGVYEQYF,TGCGCCAGCAGCTTGGGCGACGGCGTTTACGAGCAGTACTTC
NA,NA,TRBJ2-7,TRBV14,CASSQGSGQSYEQYF,TGTGCCAGCAGCCAAGGGAGCGGACAGTCCTACGAGCAGTACTTC
TRBD1,NA,TRBJ2-1,TRBV9,CASSIGGTGGQNEQFF,TGTGCCAGCAGCATAGGAGGGACAGGGGGGCAGAATGAGCAGTTCTTC
NA,NA,TRBJ1-5,TRBV6-5,CASTVPVPHDQPQHF,TGTGCCAGCACGGTCCCAGTCCCACACGATCAGCCCCAGCATTTT
TRBD2,NA,TRBJ2-1,TRBV7-3,CASSVTSGRYEQFF,TGTGCCAGCAGCGTTACTAGCGGGAGGTATGAGCAGTTCTTC
NA,NA,TRBJ2-3,TRBV2,CASSEGGAWSTDTQYF,TGTGCCAGCAGTGAAGGGGGGGCTTGGAGCACAGATACGCAGTATTTT
NA,NA,TRBJ2-1,TRBV11-3,CASSTRQVPRNKQFF,TGTGCCAGCAGCACCCGACAGGTCCCGCGCAATAAGCAGTTCTTC
NA,NA,TRBJ2-1,TRBV5-1,CASGRELPPNEQFF,TGCGCCAGCGGGCGGGAACTTCCCCCTAATGAGCAGTTCTTC
NA,NA,TRBJ2-7,TRBV27,CASSLTREIDEQYF,TGTGCCAGCAGTTTGACCAGGGAGATTGACGAGCAGTACTTC
NA,few,TRBJ2-7,TRBV25-1,CASSEGPGFGDEQYF,TGTGCCAGCAGTGAAGGCCCTGGTTTCGGGGACGAGCAGTACTTC
NA,NA,TRBJ1-2,TRBV24-1,CATSDFDYGYTF,TGTGCCACCAGTGATTTTGACTATGGCTACACCTTC
TRBD2,NA,TRBJ2-1,TRBV20-1,CSAREGLAGGNEQFF,TGCAGTGCTAGAGAGGGACTAGCGGGAGGGAATGAGCAGTTCTTC
NA,NA,TRBJ2-6,TRBV25-1,CASSEPGAGANVLTF,TGTGCCAGCAGTGAACCCGGGGCAGGGGCCAACGTCCTGACTTTC
NA,NA,TRBJ1-6,TRBV7-2,CASSLGPGYNSPLHF,TGTGCCAGCAGCTTAGGTCCAGGGTATAATTCACCCCTCCACTTT
NA,NA,TRBJ2-5,TRBV20-1,CSAPRAGTQYF,TGCAGTGCCCCTCGGGCGGGGACCCAGTACTTC
TRBD2,NA,TRBJ2-7,TRBV10-3,CAIKLAGEIHEQYF,TGTGCCATCAAACTGGCGGGAGAAATCCACGAGCAGTACTTC
NA,NA,TRBJ2-5,TRBV24-1,CATSDSGGPGETQYF,TGTGCCACCAGTGACTCAGGTGGTCCGGGAGAGACCCAGTACTTC
NA,many,TRBJ2-3,TRBV20-1,CSAVDRRTDTQYF,TGCAGTGCTGTAGACAGACGCACAGATACGCAGTATTTT
NA,NA,TRBJ1-2,TRBV6-1,CASIGQGQSYGYTF,TGTGCCAGCATCGGGCAGGGCCAGAGCTATGGCTACACCTTC
NA,few,TRBJ2-5,TRBV2,CASSVLRGETQYF,TGTGCCAGCAGTGTCCTTAGAGGAGAGACCCAGTACTTC
NA,few,TRBJ2-7,TRBV7-2,CASSLVGEYEQYF,TGTGCCAGCAGCTTAGTGGGGGAATACGAGCAGTACTTC
NA,few,TRBJ1-2,TRBV20-1,CSARAPSGYGYTF,TGCAGTGCTAGAGCCCCTTCCGGCTATGGCTACACCTTC
NA,once,TRBJ1-1,TRBV2,CASLASKLPHTEAFF,TGTGCCAGCCTTGCCTCCAAACTGCCCCACACTGAAGCTTTCTTT
NA,NA,TRBJ2-3,TRBV20-1,CSVASEGTDTQYF,TGCAGTGTAGCTAGCGAGGGCACAGATACGCAGTATTTT
TRBD2,NA,TRBJ2-2,TRBV5-1,CASGLAANTGELFF,TGCGCCAGCGGACTAGCTGCCAACACCGGGGAGCTGTTTTTT
NA,NA,TRBJ1-5,TRBV4-2,CASSLRVGSNQPQHF,TGTGCCAGCAGCCTTCGTGTCGGTAGCAATCAGCCCCAGCATTTT
TRBD1,NA,TRBJ2-1,TRBV29-1,CSVGTGFYNEQFF,TGCAGCGTGGGGACAGGATTTTACAATGAGCAGTTCTTC
NA,NA,TRBJ1-6,TRBV11-2,CATLPLTYNSPLHF,TGTGCCACCCTTCCCCTTACCTATAATTCACCCCTCCACTTT
NA,once,TRBJ1-6,TRBV6-6,CASTPFGSPLHF,TGTGCCAGCACCCCCTTCGGTTCACCCCTCCACTTT
NA,NA,TRBJ2-7,TRBV20-1,CSARVRTGGEQYF,TGCAGTGCTAGAGTCCGGACAGGAGGGGAGCAGTACTTC
TRBD2,NA,TRBJ2-1,TRBV20-1,CSANPTGVGTSGMVAYNEQFF,TGCAGTGCCAACCCGACAGGGGTCGGGACTAGCGGGATGGTAGCCTACAATGAGCAGTTCTTC
NA,NA,TRBJ2-1,TRBV3-1,CASSQGGLASGNEQFF,TGTGCCAGCAGCCAAGGGGGGCTAGCCTCGGGGAATGAGCAGTTCTTC
TRBD1,NA,TRBJ2-7,TRBV12-3/TRBV12-4,CASSLRDRGRYEQYF,TGTGCCAGCAGTTTACGAGACAGGGGAAGGTATGAGCAGTACTTC